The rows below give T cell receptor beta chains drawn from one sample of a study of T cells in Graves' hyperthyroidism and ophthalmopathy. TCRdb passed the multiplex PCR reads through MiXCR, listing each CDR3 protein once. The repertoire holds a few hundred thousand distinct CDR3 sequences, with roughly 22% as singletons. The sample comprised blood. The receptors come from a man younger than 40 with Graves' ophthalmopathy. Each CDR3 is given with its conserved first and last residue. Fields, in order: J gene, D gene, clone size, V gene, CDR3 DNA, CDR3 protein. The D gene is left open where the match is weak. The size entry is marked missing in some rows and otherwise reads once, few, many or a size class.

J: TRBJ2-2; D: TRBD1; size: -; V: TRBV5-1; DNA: TGCGCCAGCAATCCGGGACAGCAGGTCACCGGGGAGCTGTTTTTT; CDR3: CASNPGQQVTGELFF
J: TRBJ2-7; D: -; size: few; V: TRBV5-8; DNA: TGTGCCAGCAGCTCAGGTACTACCCGCTCCTACGAGCAGTACTTC; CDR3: CASSSGTTRSYEQYF
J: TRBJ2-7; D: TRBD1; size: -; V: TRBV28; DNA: TGTGCCAGCACCCGGACAGGATCGATCTACGAGCAGTACTTC; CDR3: CASTRTGSIYEQYF
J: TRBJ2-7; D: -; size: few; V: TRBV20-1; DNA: TGCAGTGCTCAGGCCGGGACAACCTACGAGCAGTACTTC; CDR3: CSAQAGTTYEQYF
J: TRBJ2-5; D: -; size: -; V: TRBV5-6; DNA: TGTGCCAGCAGCTTGGGAAGCAAAGAGACCCAGTACTTC; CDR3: CASSLGSKETQYF
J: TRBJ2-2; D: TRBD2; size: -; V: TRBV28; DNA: TGTGCCACCGGGACTAGGTTCACCGGGGAGCTGTTTTTT; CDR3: CATGTRFTGELFF
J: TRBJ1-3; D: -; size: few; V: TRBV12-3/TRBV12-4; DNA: TGTGCCAGCAGTTTGGGGAGCATACCTGGAAACACCATATATTTT; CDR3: CASSLGSIPGNTIYF
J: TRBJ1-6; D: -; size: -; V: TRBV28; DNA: TGTGCCAGCAGTTTAGGCAGGAGCTCCTATAATTCACCCCTCCACTTT; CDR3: CASSLGRSSYNSPLHF
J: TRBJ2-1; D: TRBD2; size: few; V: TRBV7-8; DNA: TGTGCCAGCAGCTTATGGGCTAGCGGAGCCTCCTACAATGAGCAGTTCTTC; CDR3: CASSLWASGASYNEQFF
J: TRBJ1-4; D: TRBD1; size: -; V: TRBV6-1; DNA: TGTGCCAGCAGACGACAGGGTGCAAATAATGAAAAACTGTTTTTT; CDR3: CASRRQGANNEKLFF
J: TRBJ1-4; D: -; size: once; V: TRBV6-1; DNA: TGTGCCAGCAGTGAATACGGGGTCGGAGTTATGACTAAACTGTTTTTT; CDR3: CASSEYGVGVMTKLFF
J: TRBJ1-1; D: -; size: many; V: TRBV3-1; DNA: TGTGCCAGCAGCAAGCTTCAGGGGAAGTCTGAAGCTTTCTTT; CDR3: CASSKLQGKSEAFF